This TCR beta chain is drawn from a study of type 1 and type 2 diabetes patients. Amplification started from genomic DNA. Amplification of the beta chain CDR3 used 30 forward and 13 reverse multiplex primers. A single record per CDR3 protein comes from TCRdb applying MiXCR to the multiplex PCR reads. The sample has more than 250,000 distinct CDR3 sequences, around 47% seen once; the top ten hold roughly 13%. Trimming removed 8 bases from V and 2 bases from J; junction bases left unmatched: 5. The CDR3 sequence is 13 residues long. The germline gives CDR1 MNHNS, CDR2 SASEGT. Sequencing was carried out using peripheral blood mononuclear cells (PBMCs). This chain links TRBV6-1 with TRBJ2-7; 8 nucleotides agree with TRBD1. The TCR originated in a man younger than 35 with type 2 diabetes. The CDR3 protein is CASVTGATYEQYF. The CDR3 coding sequence is TGTGCCAGCGTGACAGGGGCAACCTACGAGCAGTACTTC.